This passage covers 11 T cell receptor beta chains from one sample sequenced in a study of T cells in Graves' hyperthyroidism and ophthalmopathy. RNA transcripts gave rise to amplified TCR beta CDR3 regions. Initially, a first-round RT-PCR of the TCR CDR3 employed the HTBI primer set. MiXCR, run by TCRdb on the multiplex PCR reads, gives a single entry per CDR3 protein. The sample holds 370,000 or so distinct CDR3 sequences, roughly 14% seen once. Sequenced: blood. Source of these receptors: a man younger than 40 with Graves' hyperthyroidism that later progressed to Graves' ophthalmopathy.

This clonotype was detected many times. V is TRBV18 and J is TRBJ1-1; unclear D gene. V was cut by 4 bases and J by 0 bases, with 15 bases left in between. The CDR3 consists of 16 residues. In germline, CDR1 is KGHSH, CDR2 LQKENI. The CDR3 region is CASSQGPLKMNTEAFF. DNA of the CDR3: TGTGCCAGCTCACAGGGTCCGCTCAAGATGAACACTGAAGCTTTCTTT.

The chain has TRBV3-1 and TRBJ1-3; D is ambiguous. The CDR3 has 17 residues. CDR1 LGHDT and CDR2 YNNKEL come from the germline V gene (reference sequence). With 0 bases removed from V and 1 base from J, the gap between germline ends came to 13 bases. DNA of the CDR3: TGTGCCAGCAGCCAAGAGAGTCGGCGGCTATCTGGAAACACCATATATTTT. It codes for CASSQESRRLSGNTIYF.

The V call is TRBV3-1, the J call TRBJ1-6, with D unclear. The CDR3 consists of 15 residues. CDR1 is LGHDT, CDR2 YNNKEL, per germline (reference sequence). Trimming shortened V by 0 bases and J by 7 bases, and 10 bases separated the two germline ends. In nucleotides, the CDR3 is TGTGCCAGCAGCCAAGAGGGGATGGGAAATTCACCCCTCCACTTT. Its protein product is CASSQEGMGNSPLHF.

This clonotype came up many times. The chain combines TRBV11-2 with TRBJ2-1; 8 positions match TRBD1. The CDR3 has 17 residues. Germline V gene sequence: CDR1 SGHAT, CDR2 FQNNGV. The junction had 18 bases not matched to a gene; V was cut back by 5 bases and J by 9 bases. CDR3 DNA sequence: TGTGCCAGCAGCACCTTCCCCGGACAGGGAGGTCGGGGTGAGCAGTTCTTC. This gives the protein CASSTFPGQGGRGEQFF.

This clonotype was seen repeatedly, ten times or more. This chain links TRBV6-1 with TRBJ2-2; 8 bases align to TRBD1. V was clipped by 6 bases and J by 3 bases; unmatched bases: 9. The CDR3 runs to 16 residues. Germline assignment: CDR1 MNHNS and CDR2 SASEGT. CDR3 nucleotide sequence: TGTGCCAGCAGGGGGACCGGGACAGGTCACACCGGGGAGCTGTTTTTT. This translates into CASRGTGTGHTGELFF.

This clonotype was seen a handful of times. The chain uses TRBV19 and TRBJ1-2; D gene unclear. Trimming cost V 7 bases and J 3 bases, with 15 bases left between them. CDR3 length: 14 residues. Looked up from germline, CDR1 is LNHDA and CDR2 is SQIVND (reference sequence). CDR3 in amino acids: CASNEGLRHYGYTF. CDR3 nucleotides: TGTGCCAGTAATGAAGGCCTACGGCACTATGGCTACACCTTC.

The rearrangement uses TRBV4-1 and TRBJ1-4; possibly TRBD1 for D (5 bases). V lost 6 bases and J 1 base, leaving 9 bases between the germline ends. The CDR3 sequence is 14 residues long. From germline, CDR1 is MGHRA and CDR2 YSYEKL. The CDR3 reads CASRGQGTNEKLFF. CDR3 coding DNA: TGCGCCAGCAGGGGCCAGGGAACTAATGAAAAACTGTTTTTT.

This clonotype was seen repeatedly, ten times or more. CDR3 in amino acids: CASRTSGGFNEQFF. In DNA form, the CDR3 reads TGTGCCAGCAGAACTAGCGGGGGCTTCAATGAGCAGTTCTTC. V usage is TRBV12-3 or TRBV12-4 and J usage is TRBJ2-1, with 11 bases matching TRBD2. The length of the CDR3 is 14 residues. The V and J ends lost 6 bases and 6 bases, in that order; junction bases with no gene match: 4.

CDR3 residues: CASSYAGGDQPQHF. CDR3 DNA: TGTGCCAGCAGTTATGCCGGGGGCGATCAGCCCCAGCATTTT. The J gene is TRBJ1-5, the V gene TRBV27, with TRBD1 as a possible D gene (6 bases). This CDR3 is 14 amino acids long. Trimming left V 4 bases short and J 5 bases short, with 12 bases between. CDR1 and CDR2 from the germline V gene are MNHEY and SMNVEV (reference sequence).

The V gene is TRBV20-1, the J gene TRBJ2-7; a possible D gene is TRBD2 (7 bases). This CDR3 has 15 residues. Trimming shortened V by 6 bases and J by 3 bases, and 21 bases separated the two germline ends. The germline CDR1 and CDR2 sequences are DFQATT and SNEGSKA (reference sequence). CDR3 amino acids: CSATGARGVGYEQYF. The CDR3 bases are TGCAGTGCCACGGGGGCCCGGGGGGTGGGCTACGAGCAGTACTTC.

The CDR3 sequence: CASSLSEGAGNTIYF. CDR3 sequence (DNA): TGTGCCAGCAGTTTATCGGAGGGGGCTGGAAACACCATATATTTT. J is TRBJ1-3 and V is TRBV27; tentative D call: TRBD1 (6 bases). This CDR3 spans 15 amino acids. CDR1 is MNHEY, CDR2 SMNVEV, per germline (reference sequence). The V end was cut by 0 bases, the J end by 2 bases, with 8 bases between.